These 17 T cell receptor beta chains were all obtained from the same sample, sequenced in a study of metastatic and nonmetastatic thyroid tumors. Using MiXCR, TCRdb re-called clones from the PCR reads. Altogether about 21,000 clones are present, about 16% being singletons, with the ten largest covering roughly 21%. None of the patients had undergone any treatment ahead of thyroid surgery. Material for sequencing was blood. These receptors came from a male donor with papillary thyroid cancer or a benign thyroid nodule (not recorded which). Some clones in this sample may be carry-over from other donors' samples.

The sample holds many counts of this clone. The gene calls are TRBV28 and TRBJ2-1, with 7 bases lining up with TRBD2. The V gene end was trimmed by 2 bases and the J gene end by 9 bases; junction bases not matched to a gene: 4. Germline lookup yields CDR1 MDHEN and CDR2 SYDVKM. CDR3 size: 13 residues. The DNA for the CDR3 is TGTGCCAGCAGTTTAGCGGGAGCTGGTGAGCAGTTCTTC. Its translation is CASSLAGAGEQFF.

This clone was recorded many times. This may be a read error: a much more frequent sequence differs by one nucleotide. Within the sample, other DNA sequences also encode this same CDR3. V and J are TRBV10-2 and TRBJ1-5; D perhaps matches TRBD1 (5 bases). The V gene lost 1 base and the J gene lost 7 bases, with 8 bases spanning the gap. CDR3 length: 13 amino acids. From germline, CDR1 is WSHSY and CDR2 SAAADI. The CDR3 DNA reads TGCGCCAGCAGTGAGTATCCAGGGCAGCCCCAGCATTTT. Its protein product is CASSEYPGQPQHF.

This chain joins TRBV11-2 and TRBJ2-7; maybe TRBD2 (6 bases). This CDR3 has 14 residues. V shed 5 bases and J shed 3 bases, with 14 bases lying between them. Germline V gives CDR1 SGHAT, CDR2 FQNNGV. The CDR3 nucleotides read TGTGCCAGCAGCCAACTAGGGACTGGCTACGAGCAGTACTTC. This encodes CASSQLGTGYEQYF.

The sample holds many counts of this clone. The chain has TRBV5-4 and TRBJ2-2; TRBD1 is a possible D gene (5 bases). The CDR3 totals 12 residues. Germline CDR1 reads SGHNT; CDR2 reads YYREEE (reference sequence). V dropped 3 bases and J dropped 10 bases, with 10 bases sitting between them. CDR3 in DNA: TGTGCCAGCAGCTACGACAGCGTGGAGCTGTTTTTT. It yields the protein CASSYDSVELFF.

The sample holds many counts of this clone. This chain connects TRBV28 to TRBJ2-1, with D possibly TRBD2 on 6 matching bases. Per the germline V gene, CDR1 is MDHEN and CDR2 is SYDVKM. The length of the CDR3 is 13 residues. V was pared by 5 bases and J by 14 bases, with 19 bases between. The CDR3 DNA reads as TGTGCCAGCAGTCCCCTCCACGTTGGCGGGGAGTTCTTC. This codes for CASSPLHVGGEFF.

This clone came up many times. The chain links TRBV20-1 to TRBJ1-6, with TRBD1 matching over 9 bases. V shed 6 bases, J shed 13 bases, and the junction held 13 bases outside the gene matches. This CDR3 comprises 14 residues. Germline V CDR1 and CDR2: DFQATT, SNEGSKA (reference sequence). The CDR3 here is CSAHSGQGGSPLHF. CDR3 nucleotides: TGCAGTGCCCATTCGGGACAGGGTGGTTCTCCCCTCCACTTT.

This clone has a count of ten or more. The V gene is TRBV20-1, the J gene TRBJ1-2, with a tentative D call TRBD1 (5 bases). CDR1 DFQATT and CDR2 SNEGSKA come from the germline V gene (reference sequence). Between the trimmed V and J ends, which lost 3 bases and 8 bases, there was a span of 16 bases. The CDR3 consists of 13 residues. The CDR3 coding sequence is TGCAGTGCTAGCCTTTCGGGGGGAAGCGGCTACACCTTC. Protein: CSASLSGGSGYTF.

V and J are TRBV20-1 and TRBJ2-7, with 9 bases fitting TRBD1. This CDR3 comprises 16 residues. Germline values: CDR1 DFQATT, CDR2 SNEGSKA (reference sequence). The ends lost 5 bases at V and 7 bases at J; junction bases unmatched: 18. As DNA, the CDR3 is TGCAGTGCTCCCCAAACCCAGGACAGGGGATCTTGGGAGCAGTACTTC. Translated, it gives CSAPQTQDRGSWEQYF.

This rearrangement joins TRBV5-1 to TRBJ2-7; 7 positions agree with TRBD1. CDR3 size: 15 residues. V shed 1 base, J shed 2 bases, and the junction held 6 bases outside the gene matches. Germline V gives CDR1 SGHRS, CDR2 YFSETQ. This chain's CDR3 is CASSLWTGSAYEQYF. The CDR3 DNA sequence: TGCGCCAGCAGCTTGTGGACAGGCTCTGCCTACGAGCAGTACTTC.

The chain joins TRBV20-1 to TRBJ2-2; D might be TRBD1 or TRBD2, each matching 5 bases. The CDR3 contains 11 residues. The V gene's germline CDR1 is DFQATT and CDR2 SNEGSKA (reference sequence). CDR3 protein: CSPWGNGELFF. The DNA of the CDR3 is TGCAGCCCCTGGGGGAACGGGGAGCTGTTTTTT.

A few counts support this clone. The chain couples TRBV12-3 or TRBV12-4 to TRBJ1-6, with 12 bases aligning to TRBD1. Trimming cost V 5 bases and J 9 bases; bases outside gene matches: 5. CDR3 length: 15 amino acids. CDR3 protein: CASSLPGQGASPLHF. Written as DNA, the CDR3 is TGTGCCAGCAGTCTTCCGGGACAGGGGGCTTCACCCCTCCACTTT.

Judged by abundance, this clone is medium-sized. The V gene is TRBV19, the J gene TRBJ1-2; D possibly corresponds to TRBD1 (6 bases). CDR3 size: 14 residues. The germline V gene has CDR1 LNHDA and CDR2 SQIVND (reference sequence). The ends were cut back, 6 bases at V and 8 bases at J, with 19 bases in the middle. This CDR3 reads CASRPGVGSDGYTF. In DNA, the CDR3 is TGTGCCAGTAGACCAGGGGTCGGGTCGGACGGCTACACCTTC.

This clone was detected ten times or more. This chain uses TRBV9 with TRBJ2-1; D tentatively reads TRBD1 or TRBD2 (5 bases each). Germline values: CDR1 SGDLS, CDR2 YYNGEE. The germline V and J ends were trimmed by 4 bases and 11 bases, with 22 bases remaining between them. The CDR3 totals 15 residues. The CDR3, as DNA: TGTGCCAGCAGCACAGGAAGTAGCGTCGTTGTTAAGCAGTTCTTC. Translated: CASSTGSSVVVKQFF.

This clone turned up a few times. The chain carries TRBV6-5 and TRBJ2-1; 15 nucleotides align to TRBD2. CDR3 size: 17 residues. CDR1 and CDR2 from the germline V gene are MNHEY and SVGAGI. V trimming: 6 bases; J trimming: 4 bases; junction bases outside the gene matches: 7. The CDR3 spells CASRVGTSGGIYNEQFF. Here the CDR3 DNA reads TGTGCCAGCAGGGTCGGGACTAGCGGGGGGATATACAATGAGCAGTTCTTC.

The chain uses TRBV30 and TRBJ1-2; D remains ambiguous. The CDR3 covers 12 residues. Trimming removed 0 bases at V and 8 bases at J, with 10 bases between. The germline gives CDR1 GTSNPN, CDR2 SVGIG (reference sequence). In DNA, the CDR3 is TGTGCCTGGAGTGTAGGACCGGGCGGCTACACCTTC. Encoded protein: CAWSVGPGGYTF.

By share, this clone ranks as medium-sized. The chain joins TRBV12-3 or TRBV12-4 to TRBJ2-7, with D maybe TRBD2 (7 bases). Trimming cost V 1 base and J 3 bases, with 10 bases left between them. The CDR3 runs 14 residues. CDR3 in DNA: TGTGCCAGCAGTTTAGGGGGGGGGCACTACGAGCAGTACTTC. Its translation: CASSLGGGHYEQYF.

This clone rates as medium-sized. V usage is TRBV5-1 and J usage is TRBJ1-1; 9 bases match TRBD1. The CDR3 has 14 residues. Germline CDR1 reads SGHRS; CDR2 reads YFSETQ. Losses at the gene ends were 7 bases for V and 7 bases for J; bases not matched to a gene: 11. In DNA, the CDR3 is TGCGCCAGCCAGGGGGGGGACAGGGCTAGTGAAGCTTTCTTT. Amino acid sequence: CASQGGDRASEAFF.